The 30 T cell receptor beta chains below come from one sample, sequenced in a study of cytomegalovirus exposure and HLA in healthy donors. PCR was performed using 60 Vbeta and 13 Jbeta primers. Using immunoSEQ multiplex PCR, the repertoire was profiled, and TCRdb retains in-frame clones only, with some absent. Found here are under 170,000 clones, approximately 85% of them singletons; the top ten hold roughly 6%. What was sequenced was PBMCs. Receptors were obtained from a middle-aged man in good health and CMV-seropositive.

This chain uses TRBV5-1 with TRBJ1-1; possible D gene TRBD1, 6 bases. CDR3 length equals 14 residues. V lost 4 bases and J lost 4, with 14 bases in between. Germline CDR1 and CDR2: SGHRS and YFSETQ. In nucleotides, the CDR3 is TGCGCCAGCAGCCCACTACAGGGTAGCACTGAAGCTTTCTTT. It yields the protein CASSPLQGSTEAFF.

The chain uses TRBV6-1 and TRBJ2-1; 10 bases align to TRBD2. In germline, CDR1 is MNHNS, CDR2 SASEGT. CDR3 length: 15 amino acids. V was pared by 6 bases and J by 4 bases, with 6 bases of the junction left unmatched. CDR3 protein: CASRTGTSVYNEQFF. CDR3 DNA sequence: TGTGCCAGCAGAACCGGGACTAGCGTGTACAATGAGCAGTTCTTC.

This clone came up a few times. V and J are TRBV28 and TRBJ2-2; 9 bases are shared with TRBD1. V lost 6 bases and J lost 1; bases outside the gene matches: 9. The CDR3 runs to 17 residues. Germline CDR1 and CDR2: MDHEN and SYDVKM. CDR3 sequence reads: CASRNDRGGMNTGELFF. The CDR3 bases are TGTGCCAGCAGAAATGACAGGGGGGGGATGAACACCGGGGAGCTGTTTTTT.

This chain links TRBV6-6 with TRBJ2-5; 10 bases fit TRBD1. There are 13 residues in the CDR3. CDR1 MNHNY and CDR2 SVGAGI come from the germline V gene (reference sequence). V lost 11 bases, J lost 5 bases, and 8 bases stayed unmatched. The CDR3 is CAARQGARETQYF. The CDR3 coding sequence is TGTGCCGCCCGACAGGGGGCTAGGGAGACCCAGTACTTC.

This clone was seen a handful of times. CDR3 region: CASSPGKRPRGDTQYF. As DNA, the CDR3 is TGTGCCAGCAGCCCTGGGAAGCGGCCTCGGGGGGATACGCAGTATTTT. The rearrangement uses TRBV5-6 and TRBJ2-3, with D tentatively TRBD2 (6 bases). CDR3 length: 16 residues. The germline V and J ends were trimmed by 4 bases and 6 bases, with 21 bases remaining between them. Per the germline V gene, CDR1 is SGHDT and CDR2 is YYEEEE.

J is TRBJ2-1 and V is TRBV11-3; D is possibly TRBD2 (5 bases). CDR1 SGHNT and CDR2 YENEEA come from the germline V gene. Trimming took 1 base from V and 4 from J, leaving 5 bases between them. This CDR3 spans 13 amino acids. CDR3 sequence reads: CASSLAGYNEQFF. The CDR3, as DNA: TGTGCCAGCAGCTTAGCGGGGTACAATGAGCAGTTCTTC.

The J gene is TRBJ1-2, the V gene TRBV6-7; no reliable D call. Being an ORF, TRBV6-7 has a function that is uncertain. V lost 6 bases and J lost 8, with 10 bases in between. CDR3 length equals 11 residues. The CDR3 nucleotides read TGTGCCAGCAGGCAAACAAGAGGCTACACCTTC. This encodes CASRQTRGYTF.

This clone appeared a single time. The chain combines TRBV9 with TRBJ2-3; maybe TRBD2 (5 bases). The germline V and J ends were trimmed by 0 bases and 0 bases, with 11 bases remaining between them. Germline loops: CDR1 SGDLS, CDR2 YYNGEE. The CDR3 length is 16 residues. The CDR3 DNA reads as TGTGCCAGCAGCGTAGGTCTGAGGGTGAGCACAGATACGCAGTATTTT. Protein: CASSVGLRVSTDTQYF.

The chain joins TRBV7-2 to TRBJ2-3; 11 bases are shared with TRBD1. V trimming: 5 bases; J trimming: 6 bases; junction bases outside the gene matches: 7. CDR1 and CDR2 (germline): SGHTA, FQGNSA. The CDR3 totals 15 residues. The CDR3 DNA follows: TGTGCCAGCAGCGGACAGGGGGCTTTTCCGGATACGCAGTATTTT. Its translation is CASSGQGAFPDTQYF.

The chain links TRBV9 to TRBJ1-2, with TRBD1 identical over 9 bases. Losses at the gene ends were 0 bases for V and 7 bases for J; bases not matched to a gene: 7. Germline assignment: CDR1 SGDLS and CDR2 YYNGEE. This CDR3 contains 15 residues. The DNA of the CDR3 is TGTGCCAGCAGCGTAGAGGACAGGGGTTTGGTTGGCTACACCTTC. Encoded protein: CASSVEDRGLVGYTF.

CDR3 sequence: CASGSGFEQYF. The CDR3 DNA follows: TGTGCTAGTGGTTCAGGGTTCGAGCAGTACTTC. The chain recombines TRBV12-5 with TRBJ2-7, with D possibly being TRBD1 (5 bases). Trimming took off 4 bases at V and 6 bases at J, with 7 bases between the two ends. The CDR3 runs 11 residues. Germline values: CDR1 LGHNT, CDR2 FRNRAP.

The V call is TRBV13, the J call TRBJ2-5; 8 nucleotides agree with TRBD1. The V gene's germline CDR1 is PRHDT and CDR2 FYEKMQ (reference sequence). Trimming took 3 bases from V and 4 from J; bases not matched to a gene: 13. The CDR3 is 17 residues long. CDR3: CASSFLGGGRGPETQYF. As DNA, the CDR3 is TGTGCCAGCAGCTTTTTAGGAGGAGGCAGGGGGCCAGAGACCCAGTACTTC.

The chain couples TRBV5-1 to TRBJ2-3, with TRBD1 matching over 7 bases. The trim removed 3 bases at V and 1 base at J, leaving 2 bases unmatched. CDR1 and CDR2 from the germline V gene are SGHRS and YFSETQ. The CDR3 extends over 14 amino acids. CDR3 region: CASSSGQGTDTQYF. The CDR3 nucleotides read TGCGCCAGCAGCTCCGGACAGGGCACAGATACGCAGTATTTT.

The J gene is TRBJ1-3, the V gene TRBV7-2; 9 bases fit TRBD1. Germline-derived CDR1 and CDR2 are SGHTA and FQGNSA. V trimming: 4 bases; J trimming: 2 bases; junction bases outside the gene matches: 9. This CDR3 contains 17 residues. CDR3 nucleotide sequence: TGTGCCAGCAGCTCCTCCGGGACAGGGAGTACTGGAAACACCATATATTTT. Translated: CASSSSGTGSTGNTIYF.

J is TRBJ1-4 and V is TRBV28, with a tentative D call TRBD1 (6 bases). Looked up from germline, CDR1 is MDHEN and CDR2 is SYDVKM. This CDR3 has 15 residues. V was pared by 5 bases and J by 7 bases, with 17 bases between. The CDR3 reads CASSSGTTIPEKLFF. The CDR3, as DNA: TGTGCCAGCAGTAGCGGGACAACTATTCCTGAAAAACTGTTTTTT.

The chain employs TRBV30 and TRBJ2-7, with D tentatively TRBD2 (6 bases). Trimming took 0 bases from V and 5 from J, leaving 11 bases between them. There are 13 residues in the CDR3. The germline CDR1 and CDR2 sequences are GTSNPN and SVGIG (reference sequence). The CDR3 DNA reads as TGTGCCTGGAGTGTTAAGGGGACTGACGAGCAGTACTTC. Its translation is CAWSVKGTDEQYF.

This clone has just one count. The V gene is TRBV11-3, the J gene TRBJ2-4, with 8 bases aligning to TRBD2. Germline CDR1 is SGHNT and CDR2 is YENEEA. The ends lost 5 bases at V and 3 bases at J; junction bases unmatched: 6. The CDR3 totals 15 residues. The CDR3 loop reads CASSPPGGDKNIQYF. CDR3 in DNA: TGTGCCAGCAGCCCCCCGGGGGGGGACAAAAACATTCAGTACTTC.

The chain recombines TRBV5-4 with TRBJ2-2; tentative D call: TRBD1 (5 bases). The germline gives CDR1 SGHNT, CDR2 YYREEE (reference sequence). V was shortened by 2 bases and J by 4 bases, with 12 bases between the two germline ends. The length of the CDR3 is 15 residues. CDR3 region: CASSFQGRGTGELFF. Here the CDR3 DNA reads TGTGCCAGCAGCTTTCAGGGAAGGGGCACCGGGGAGCTGTTTTTT.

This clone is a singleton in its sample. The CDR3 loop reads CASSLGGIVSDTQYF. CDR3 nucleotide sequence: TGTGCCAGCTCATTGGGGGGGATAGTATCGGATACGCAGTATTTT. This chain joins TRBV11-3 and TRBJ2-3; 7 bases fit TRBD2. Germline CDR1 is SGHNT and CDR2 is YENEEA. The ends lost 8 bases at V and 6 bases at J; junction bases unmatched: 14. CDR3 size: 15 residues.

DNA for the CDR3: TGTGCCAGCAGTGAAGAATTAGGAGGCCCCCAGTTCTTC. Translating it yields CASSEELGGPQFF. The gene calls are TRBV6-1 and TRBJ2-1; tentative D call: TRBD2 (5 bases). V was pared by 1 base and J by 13 bases, with 14 bases between. The CDR3 is made up of 13 amino acids. The germline CDR1 and CDR2 sequences are MNHNS and SASEGT.

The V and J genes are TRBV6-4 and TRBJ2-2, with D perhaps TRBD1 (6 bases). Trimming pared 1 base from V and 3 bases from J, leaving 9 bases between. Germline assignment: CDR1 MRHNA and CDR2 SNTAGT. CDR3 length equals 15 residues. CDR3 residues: CASSDWAGDTGELFF. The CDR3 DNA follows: TGTGCCAGCAGTGACTGGGCAGGGGACACCGGGGAGCTGTTTTTT.

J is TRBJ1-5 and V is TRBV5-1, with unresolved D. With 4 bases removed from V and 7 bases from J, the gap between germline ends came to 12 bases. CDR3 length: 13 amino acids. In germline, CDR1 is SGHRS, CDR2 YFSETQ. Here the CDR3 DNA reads TGCGCCAGCAGCCCCGATCGAGGACAGCCCCAGCATTTT. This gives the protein CASSPDRGQPQHF.

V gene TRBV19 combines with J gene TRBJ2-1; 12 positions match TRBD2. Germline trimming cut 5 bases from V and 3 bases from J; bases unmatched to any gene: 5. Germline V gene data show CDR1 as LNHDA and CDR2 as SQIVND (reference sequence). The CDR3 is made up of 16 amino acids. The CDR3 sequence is CASSPLLAGGYNEQFF. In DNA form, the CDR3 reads TGTGCCAGTAGTCCTTTACTAGCGGGAGGCTACAATGAGCAGTTCTTC.

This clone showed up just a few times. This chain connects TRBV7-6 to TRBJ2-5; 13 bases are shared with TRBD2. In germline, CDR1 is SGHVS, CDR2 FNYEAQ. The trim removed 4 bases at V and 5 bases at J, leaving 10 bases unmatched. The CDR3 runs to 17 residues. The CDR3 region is CASSSRLAGGGWETQYF. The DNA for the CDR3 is TGTGCCAGCAGCTCCCGACTAGCGGGAGGAGGCTGGGAGACCCAGTACTTC.

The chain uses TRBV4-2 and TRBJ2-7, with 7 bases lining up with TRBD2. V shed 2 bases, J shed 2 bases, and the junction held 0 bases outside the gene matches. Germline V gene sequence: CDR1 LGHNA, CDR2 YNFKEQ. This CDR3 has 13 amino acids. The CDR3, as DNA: TGTGCCAGCAGCCAACGGGGGGCCTACGAGCAGTACTTC. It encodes CASSQRGAYEQYF.

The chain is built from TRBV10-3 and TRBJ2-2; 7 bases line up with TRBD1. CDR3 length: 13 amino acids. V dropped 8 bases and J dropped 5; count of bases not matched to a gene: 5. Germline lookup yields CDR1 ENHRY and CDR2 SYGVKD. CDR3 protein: CAIRPTGTGELFF. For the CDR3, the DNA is TGTGCCATCCGTCCGACAGGGACCGGGGAGCTGTTTTTT.

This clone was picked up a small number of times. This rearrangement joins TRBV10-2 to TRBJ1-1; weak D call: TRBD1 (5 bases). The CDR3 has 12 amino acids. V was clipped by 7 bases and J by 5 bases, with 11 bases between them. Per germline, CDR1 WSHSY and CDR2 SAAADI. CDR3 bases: TGCGCCAGCAAATGGGGGGGGACTGAAGCTTTCTTT. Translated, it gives CASKWGGTEAFF.

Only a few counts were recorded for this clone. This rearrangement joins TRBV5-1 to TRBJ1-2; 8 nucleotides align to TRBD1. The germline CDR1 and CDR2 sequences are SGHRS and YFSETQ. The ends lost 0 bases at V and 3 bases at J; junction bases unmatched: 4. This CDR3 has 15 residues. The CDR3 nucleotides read TGCGCCAGCAGCTTGGTCCCAGGGGGCGACTATGGCTACACCTTC. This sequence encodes CASSLVPGGDYGYTF.

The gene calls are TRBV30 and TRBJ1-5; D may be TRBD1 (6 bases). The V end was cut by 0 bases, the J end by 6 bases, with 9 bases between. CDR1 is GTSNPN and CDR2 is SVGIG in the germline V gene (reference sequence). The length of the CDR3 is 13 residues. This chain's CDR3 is CAWSVQGSQPQHF. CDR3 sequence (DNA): TGTGCCTGGAGTGTACAGGGCAGTCAGCCCCAGCATTTT.

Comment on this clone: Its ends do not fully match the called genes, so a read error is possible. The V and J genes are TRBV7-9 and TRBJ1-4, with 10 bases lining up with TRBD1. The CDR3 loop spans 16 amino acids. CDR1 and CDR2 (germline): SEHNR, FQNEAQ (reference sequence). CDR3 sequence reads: CSSSPRQGAANEKLFF. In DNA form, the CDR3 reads TGTTCCAGCAGCCCCCGACAGGGGGCAGCTAATGAAAAACTGTTTTTT.